These 5 T cell receptor beta chains share one sample of origin, sequenced in a study of T-cell memory formation after mild COVID-19. Each CDR3 protein is one row after TCRdb ran MiXCR on the 5' RACE reads. The profile covers 200,000 to 300,000 distinct CDR3 sequences, with approximately 15% appearing a single time and over 2% taken by the ten largest. Sequencing was performed on PBMCs or a T cell subset sorted from them (not recorded which). These receptors all stem from an adult woman who had mild COVID-19 (a few samples of this study predate the infection). Cell type and time point are not known.

The chain is built from TRBV3-1 and TRBJ1-2; no firm D call. CDR3 size: 12 residues. Germline loops: CDR1 LGHDT, CDR2 YNNKEL (reference sequence). V lost 4 bases to trimming and J lost 7 bases, with 10 bases between them. CDR3 residues: CASSPVGSGYTF. CDR3 bases: TGTGCCAGCAGCCCAGTGGGTAGTGGCTACACCTTC.

The rearrangement links TRBV21-1 to TRBJ1-1; the D call of TRBD1 is as the table states it, not checked on the DNA. TRBV21-1 is reported as a pseudogene. The CDR3 is 16 amino acids. The CDR3 sequence: CASSILAGGMNTEAFF. The CDR3, as DNA: TGTGCCAGCAGCATCCTAGCAGGGGGAATGAACACTGAAGCTTTCTTT.

The CDR3 nucleotides are TGTGCCAGCCCGACAGGCTCGGACACCGGGGAGCTGTTTTTT. Translating gives CASPTGSDTGELFF. The chain carries TRBV7-9 and TRBJ2-2; the D gene is possibly TRBD1 (6 bases). The CDR3 is 14 residues long. V lost 8 bases and J lost 3, with 13 bases in between. Germline CDR1 SEHNR, CDR2 FQNEAQ (reference sequence).

CDR3 sequence: CASSPDRVQEQYF. In DNA, the CDR3 is TGTGCCAGCAGCCCGGACCGCGTGCAAGAGCAGTACTTC. V and J are TRBV5-4 and TRBJ2-7; D gene ambiguous. This CDR3 contains 13 residues. Germline V gene lookup returns CDR1 SGHNT and CDR2 YYREEE (reference sequence). Deletions cut 4 bases from V and 7 bases from J, with 15 bases between. Together with reference TRBV5-4 and TRBJ2-7, the CDR3 gives the full variable domain: ETGVTQSPTHLIKTRGQQVTLRCSSQSGHNTVSWYQQALGQGPQFIFQYYREEENGRGNFPPRFSGLQFPNYSSELNVNALELDDSALYLCASSPDRVQEQYFGPGTRLTVT.

The rearrangement uses TRBV9 and TRBJ1-1; D is uncertain. With 4 bases removed from V and 3 bases from J, the gap between germline ends came to 10 bases. The CDR3 is 13 amino acids. Germline-derived CDR1 and CDR2 are SGDLS and YYNGEE. Written as DNA, the CDR3 is TGTGCCAGCAGCCCTTCTCCGGACACTGAAGCTTTCTTT. It specifies CASSPSPDTEAFF.